The T cell receptor (beta chain) described here comes from a study of blood T cells in healthy people across ages. This clonotype was observed a few times. No antigen is known for it. General observations from the study: Shifts in expanded clonotypes may have been confounded by donor CMV status, which was unknown.

Alongside a J-beta primer mix, a sample-barcoded 5' primer served in a second PCR lasting about 7 to 12 cycles. One entry per CDR3 protein, called by TCRdb with MiXCR from the 5' RACE reads. Among 920,000 or so distinct CDR3 sequences listed, 45% were seen once. Source material: blood. This TCR was sampled from a woman aged 60-75 years in good health.

The CDR3, as DNA: TGCGCCAGCAAGCGGTTCTCTAGCGGGCCCAAAGAGACCCAGTACTTC. Translating gives CASKRFSSGPKETQYF. The rearrangement joins TRBV5-1 to TRBJ2-5; TRBD2 aligns across 8 bases. J gave up 3 bases and V 6 bases, and 13 bases lay outside the gene matches. From germline, CDR1 is SGHRS and CDR2 YFSETQ. The CDR3 is 16 amino acids.